The 5 T cell receptor beta chains presented below share a single source sample, sequenced in a study of cytomegalovirus exposure and HLA in healthy donors. The PCR had 60 Vbeta and 13 Jbeta primers. Repertoires were generated with immunoSEQ multiplex PCR, while TCRdb's copy carries only in-frame clones and drops some. This table has roughly 190,000 clones, about 84% appearing once. The sequencing sample was made of PBMCs. These receptors all come from a man aged 45 to 65 in good health and CMV-seronegative.

In its sample, this clone was seen once. The genes are TRBV15 and TRBJ2-3, with a possible D match to TRBD1 (5 bases). Trimming pared 3 bases from V and 2 bases from J, leaving 18 bases between. This CDR3 is 17 amino acids long. Germline V CDR1 and CDR2: LNHNV, YYDKDF (reference sequence). DNA for the CDR3: TGTGCCACCAGCAGTTCAACAGGTCGCTTTCTCACAGATACGCAGTATTTT. Protein product: CATSSSTGRFLTDTQYF.

To note about this clone: This specimen includes other DNA sequences encoding the same CDR3. The chain has TRBV2 and TRBJ1-2; D not certain. The germline CDR1 and CDR2 sequences are SNHLY and FYNNEI. The CDR3 has 13 amino acids. The V and J ends lost 2 bases and 5 bases respectively, with 9 bases between them. This chain's CDR3 is CASSEKVEYGYTF. CDR3 nucleotides: TGTGCCAGCAGTGAAAAGGTGGAGTATGGCTACACCTTC.

This rearrangement joins TRBV5-1 to TRBJ2-3, with D possibly TRBD1 on 5 matching bases. The CDR3 contains 14 residues. Germline CDR1 SGHRS, CDR2 YFSETQ. The V gene lost 0 bases and the J gene lost 0 bases, with 5 bases spanning the gap. Here the CDR3 DNA reads TGCGCCAGCAGCTTGGGACAGAGCACAGATACGCAGTATTTT. It codes for CASSLGQSTDTQYF.

The CDR3 is CASSQEGVQGREETQYF. The CDR3 region has the DNA TGCGCCAGCAGCCAAGAAGGAGTCCAGGGGAGGGAAGAGACCCAGTACTTC. This chain joins TRBV4-1 and TRBJ2-5, with D perhaps TRBD2 (7 bases). V lost 0 bases to trimming and J lost 3 bases, with 17 bases between them. Germline V gene lookup returns CDR1 MGHRA and CDR2 YSYEKL. CDR3 length: 17 amino acids.

The chain couples TRBV27 to TRBJ2-7, with TRBD1 matching over 7 bases. The trim removed 9 bases at V and 4 bases at J, leaving 9 bases unmatched. CDR3 length: 13 residues. CDR1 and CDR2 (germline): MNHEY, SMNVEV (reference sequence). The CDR3 spells CARRRGRLYEQYF. CDR3 in DNA: TGTGCCAGAAGAAGGGGGCGCTTGTACGAGCAGTACTTC.